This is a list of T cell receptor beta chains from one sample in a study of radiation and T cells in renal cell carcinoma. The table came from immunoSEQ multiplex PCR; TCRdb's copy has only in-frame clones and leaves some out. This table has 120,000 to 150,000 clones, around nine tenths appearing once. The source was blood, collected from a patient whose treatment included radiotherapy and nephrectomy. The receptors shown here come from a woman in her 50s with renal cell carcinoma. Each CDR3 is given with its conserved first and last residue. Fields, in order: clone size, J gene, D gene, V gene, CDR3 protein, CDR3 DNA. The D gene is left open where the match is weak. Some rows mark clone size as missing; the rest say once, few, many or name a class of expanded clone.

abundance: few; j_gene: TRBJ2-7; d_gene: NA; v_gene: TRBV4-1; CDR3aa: CASSQVLFSYEQYF; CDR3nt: TGCGCCAGCAGCCAAGTATTGTTCTCCTACGAGCAGTACTTC
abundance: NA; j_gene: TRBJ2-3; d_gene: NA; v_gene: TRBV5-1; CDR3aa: CASSPNPRNSGDTQYF; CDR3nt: TGCGCCAGCAGCCCCAATCCTCGGAATTCCGGGGATACGCAGTATTTT
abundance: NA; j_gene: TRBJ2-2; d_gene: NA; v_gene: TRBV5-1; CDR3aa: CASSLTQVNGNGELFF; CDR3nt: TGCGCCAGCAGCTTGACACAGGTTAACGGGAACGGGGAGCTGTTTTTT
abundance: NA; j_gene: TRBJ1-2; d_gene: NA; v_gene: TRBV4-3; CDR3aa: CASSQVPLTNYGYTF; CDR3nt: TGCGCCAGCAGCCAAGTACCGTTAACTAACTATGGCTACACCTTC
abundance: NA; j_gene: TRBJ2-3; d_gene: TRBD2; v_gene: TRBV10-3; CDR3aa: CAISEGTSGGAVDTQYF; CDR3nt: TGTGCCATCAGTGAAGGGACTAGCGGGGGGGCGGTAGATACGCAGTATTTT
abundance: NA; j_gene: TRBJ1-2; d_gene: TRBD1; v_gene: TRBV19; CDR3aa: CASSTTGAPGGYTF; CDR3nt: TGTGCCAGTAGTACGACAGGGGCCCCTGGTGGCTACACCTTC
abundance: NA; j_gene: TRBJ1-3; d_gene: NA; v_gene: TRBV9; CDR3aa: CASSQSLPSGNTIYF; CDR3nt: TGTGCCAGCAGTCAATCCTTGCCGTCTGGAAACACCATATATTTT
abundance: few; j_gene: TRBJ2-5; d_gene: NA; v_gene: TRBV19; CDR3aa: CASSISGQETQYF; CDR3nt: TGTGCCAGTAGTATCTCCGGACAAGAGACCCAGTACTTC
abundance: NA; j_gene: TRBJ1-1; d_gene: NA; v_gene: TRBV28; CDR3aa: CASSFMDTEAFF; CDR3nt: TGTGCCAGCAGTTTTATGGACACTGAAGCTTTCTTT
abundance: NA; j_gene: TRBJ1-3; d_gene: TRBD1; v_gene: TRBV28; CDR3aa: CASSTTGSGNTIYF; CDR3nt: TGTGCCAGCAGTACGACAGGGTCTGGAAACACCATATATTTT
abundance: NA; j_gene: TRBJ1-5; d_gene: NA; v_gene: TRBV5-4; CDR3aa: CASSTGHGPQHF; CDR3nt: TGTGCCAGCAGCACTGGCCACGGGCCCCAGCATTTT
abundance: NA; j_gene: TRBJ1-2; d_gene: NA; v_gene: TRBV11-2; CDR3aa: CASSQDRVYGYTF; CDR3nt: TGTGCCAGCAGCCAGGACCGAGTGTATGGCTACACCTTC
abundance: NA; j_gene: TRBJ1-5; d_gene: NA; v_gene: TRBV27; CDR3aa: CASSLLARGRGQPQHF; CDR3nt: TGTGCCAGCAGTTTATTGGCCAGGGGTAGAGGTCAGCCCCAGCATTTT
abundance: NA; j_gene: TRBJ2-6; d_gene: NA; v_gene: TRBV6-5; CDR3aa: CASSARGPGANVLTF; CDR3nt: TGTGCCAGCAGTGCAAGGGGCCCCGGGGCCAACGTCCTGACTTTC
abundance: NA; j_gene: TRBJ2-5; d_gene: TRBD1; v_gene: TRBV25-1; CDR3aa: CASSARPGQGLETQYF; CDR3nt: TGTGCCAGCAGTGCACGACCGGGACAGGGTTTGGAGACCCAGTACTTC
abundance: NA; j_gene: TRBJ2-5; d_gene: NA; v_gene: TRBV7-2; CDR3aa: CASSPSGWETQYF; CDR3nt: TGTGCCAGCAGCCCAAGTGGTTGGGAGACCCAGTACTTC
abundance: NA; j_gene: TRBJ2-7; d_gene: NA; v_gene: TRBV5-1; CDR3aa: CASSSGLEAEQYF; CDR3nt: TGCGCCAGCAGCTCGGGACTCGAGGCCGAGCAGTACTTC
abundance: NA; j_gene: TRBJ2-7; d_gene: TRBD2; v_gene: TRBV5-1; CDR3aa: CASSLNGGRPSEQYF; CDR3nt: TGCGCCAGCAGCTTGAATGGCGGGAGGCCTAGCGAGCAGTACTTC
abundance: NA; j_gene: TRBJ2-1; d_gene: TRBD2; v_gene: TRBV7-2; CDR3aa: CASSLWGGGSNNEQFF; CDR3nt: TGTGCCAGCAGCTTATGGGGCGGGGGGTCAAACAATGAGCAGTTCTTC
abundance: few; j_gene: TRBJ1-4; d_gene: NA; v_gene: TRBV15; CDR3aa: CATSRGNEKLFF; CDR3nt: TGTGCCACCAGCAGGGGTAATGAAAAACTGTTTTTT
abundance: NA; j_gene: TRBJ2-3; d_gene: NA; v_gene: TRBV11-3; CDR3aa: CASSLDTRDTQYF; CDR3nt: TGTGCCAGCAGTTTAGATACTCGGGATACGCAGTATTTT
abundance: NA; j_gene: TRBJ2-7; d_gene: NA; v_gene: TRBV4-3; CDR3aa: CASSQGWGQGGDEQYF; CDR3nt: TGCGCCAGCAGCCAAGGATGGGGGCAGGGAGGGGACGAGCAGTACTTC
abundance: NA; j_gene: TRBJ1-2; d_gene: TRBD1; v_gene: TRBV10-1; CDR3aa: CASNSTCRKPGQNYGYTF; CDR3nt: TGCGCCAGCAATTCAACCTGTAGAAAACCGGGACAGAACTATGGCTACACCTTC
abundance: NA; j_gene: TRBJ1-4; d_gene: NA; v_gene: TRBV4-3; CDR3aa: CASSQGVLGNEKLFF; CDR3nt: TGCGCCAGCAGCCAAGGAGTTTTGGGAAATGAAAAACTGTTTTTT
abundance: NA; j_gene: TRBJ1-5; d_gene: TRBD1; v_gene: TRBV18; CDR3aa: CASSPQGDQPQHF; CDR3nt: TGTGCCAGCTCACCTCAGGGGGATCAGCCCCAGCATTTT
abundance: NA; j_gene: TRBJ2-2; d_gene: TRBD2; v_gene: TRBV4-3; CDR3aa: CASSQDIGIAGDTGELFF; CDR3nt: TGCGCCAGCAGCCAAGATATCGGGATAGCGGGGGACACCGGGGAGCTGTTTTTT
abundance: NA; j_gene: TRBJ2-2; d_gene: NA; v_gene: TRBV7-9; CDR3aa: CASSILLGNTGELFF; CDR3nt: TGTGCCAGCAGCATACTACTAGGGAACACCGGGGAGCTGTTTTTT
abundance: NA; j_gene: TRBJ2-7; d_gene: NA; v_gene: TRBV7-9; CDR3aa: CASSLNPGSEQYF; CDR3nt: TGTGCCAGCAGCTTAAACCCCGGGAGCGAGCAGTACTTC
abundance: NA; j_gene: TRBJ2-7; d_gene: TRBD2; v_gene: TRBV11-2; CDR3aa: CASSPSGRTYEQYF; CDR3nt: TGTGCCAGCAGCCCCAGCGGGAGGACTTACGAGCAGTACTTC